The 28 T cell receptor beta chains in this list originate from one sample, sequenced in a study of T cell responses to AZD1222 COVID-19 vaccine. Sequencing used immunoSEQ multiplex PCR; TCRdb keeps in-frame clones, though not all of them. The sample includes fewer than 120,000 clones, about four fifths of them seen just once. The sequencing used peripheral blood, collected on day 0 of AZD1222 vaccination. These receptor sequences come from an adult in good health.

The chain is built from TRBV5-8 and TRBJ1-5; tentatively, D is TRBD1 (6 bases). The germline V gene encodes CDR1 SGHTS and CDR2 YDEGEE. The V end was cut by 4 bases, the J end by 0 bases, with 14 bases between. CDR3 size: 16 residues. The CDR3 loop is CASSPGQLPSNQPQHF. DNA for the CDR3: TGTGCCAGCAGCCCCGGACAGCTTCCTAGCAATCAGCCCCAGCATTTT.

The chain links TRBV2 to TRBJ1-2, with TRBD1 identical over 9 bases. V dropped 11 bases and J dropped 0; count of bases not matched to a gene: 7. The CDR3 is made up of 14 amino acids. Germline V gives CDR1 SNHLY, CDR2 FYNNEI. CDR3 nucleotide sequence: TGTGCCGGAAGCACAGGGGGCTCTAACTATGGCTACACCTTC. It translates to CAGSTGGSNYGYTF.

The chain joins TRBV2 to TRBJ1-6; 10 nucleotides align to TRBD1. The CDR3 length is 15 residues. Germline V gene sequence: CDR1 SNHLY, CDR2 FYNNEI. J was trimmed by 5 bases and V by 6 bases; bases with no gene match: 4. CDR3 DNA: TGTGCCAGCAGGGGACAGGGGTCGGATAATTCACCCCTCCACTTT. Translated, it gives CASRGQGSDNSPLHF.

This chain joins TRBV5-4 and TRBJ1-4; no clear D. The CDR3 is made up of 12 amino acids. V was trimmed by 4 bases and J by 8 bases, leaving 9 bases between them. The germline gives CDR1 SGHNT, CDR2 YYREEE (reference sequence). CDR3 protein: CASSVNSEKLFF. CDR3 nucleotide sequence: TGTGCCAGCAGCGTGAACAGCGAAAAACTGTTTTTT.

CDR3 amino acids: CASSLAGTGGRYEQYF. Written as DNA, the CDR3 is TGTGCCAGCAGTCTCGCCGGGACAGGGGGCAGATACGAGCAGTACTTC. This chain links TRBV28 with TRBJ2-7; 12 bases map to TRBD1. CDR1 MDHEN and CDR2 SYDVKM come from the germline V gene. This CDR3 is 16 amino acids long. The trim removed 5 bases at V and 4 bases at J, leaving 9 bases unmatched. The full variable domain, its missing parts supplied by reference TRBV28 and TRBJ2-7, is DVKVTQSSRYLVKRTGEKVFLECVQDMDHENMFWYRQDPGLGLRLIYFSYDVKMKEKGDIPEGYSVSREKKERFSLILESASTNQTSMYLCASSLAGTGGRYEQYFGPGTRLTVT.

The chain recombines TRBV6-1 with TRBJ1-5, with D possibly being TRBD1 (6 bases). The V end was cut by 1 base, the J end by 3 bases, with 10 bases between. Germline-derived CDR1 and CDR2 are MNHNS and SASEGT. The CDR3 is made up of 15 amino acids. CDR3 nucleotides: TGTGCCAGCAGTGAAGTCACAGGGTACAATCAGCCCCAGCATTTT. Amino acid sequence: CASSEVTGYNQPQHF.

The rearrangement uses TRBV27 and TRBJ1-1, with a possible D match to TRBD1 (5 bases). CDR1 is MNHEY, CDR2 SMNVEV, per germline (reference sequence). The CDR3 has 15 residues. V lost 0 bases, J lost 0 bases, and 8 bases lay in between. In DNA, the CDR3 is TGTGCCAGCAGTTTATCGAGGGACTTGAACACTGAAGCTTTCTTT. It is translated as CASSLSRDLNTEAFF.

This chain links TRBV28 with TRBJ1-2, with a weak D call TRBD1 (5 bases). This CDR3 contains 13 residues. The V and J ends lost 2 bases and 7 bases respectively, with 11 bases between them. CDR1 is MDHEN and CDR2 is SYDVKM in the germline V gene. The CDR3 nucleotides are TGTGCCAGCAGTTTAGGCAGGGAGATTGGCTACACCTTC. Translating it yields CASSLGREIGYTF.

This rearrangement joins TRBV4-1 to TRBJ1-2; TRBD1 agrees at 7 bases. From germline, CDR1 is MGHRA and CDR2 YSYEKL. The CDR3 loop spans 16 amino acids. V trimming: 0 bases; J trimming: 7 bases; junction bases outside the gene matches: 11. As DNA, the CDR3 is TGCGCCAGCAGCCAAGATGTAGGAGGAGGGGGCCTTGGCTACACCTTC. It is translated as CASSQDVGGGGLGYTF.

J is TRBJ1-5 and V is TRBV6-2 or TRBV6-3, with 7 bases that match TRBD1. Germline V gene lookup returns CDR1 MNHEY and CDR2 SVGEGT. Unmatched junction bases numbered 10, after V lost 4 bases and J lost 7 bases. The CDR3 covers 15 residues. The chain's CDR3 is CASSSPTGPGQPQHF. CDR3 bases: TGTGCCAGCAGTTCCCCGACAGGGCCGGGACAGCCCCAGCATTTT.

In this sample, this clone turned up a few times. The chain combines TRBV2 with TRBJ1-2, with 7 bases fitting TRBD1. Germline V gene sequence: CDR1 SNHLY, CDR2 FYNNEI. The CDR3 sequence is 16 residues long. Losses at the gene ends were 9 bases for V and 1 base for J; bases not matched to a gene: 14. The CDR3 loop is CASSLRTGVLNYGYTF. CDR3 coding DNA: TGTGCCAGTTCTCTTAGAACAGGGGTTCTTAACTATGGCTACACCTTC.

This clone is deemed medium-sized. The V gene is TRBV5-1, the J gene TRBJ2-7; no clear D. Trimming removed 0 bases from V and 2 bases from J, with 9 bases in between. Germline-derived CDR1 and CDR2 are SGHRS and YFSETQ. This CDR3 contains 14 residues. The CDR3 coding sequence is TGCGCCAGCAGCTTGGTGGTCTCCCCCTACGAGCAGTACTTC. This sequence encodes CASSLVVSPYEQYF. The full variable domain, its missing parts supplied by reference TRBV5-1 and TRBJ2-7, is KAGVTQTPRYLIKTRGQQVTLSCSPISGHRSVSWYQQTPGQGLQFLFEYFSETQRNKGNFPGRFSGRQFSNSRSEMNVSTLELGDSALYLCASSLVVSPYEQYFGPGTRLTVT.

The V and J genes are TRBV28 and TRBJ1-2; no reliable D call. This CDR3 has 11 amino acids. Germline V gene lookup returns CDR1 MDHEN and CDR2 SYDVKM. Trimming cost V 10 bases and J 4 bases, with 10 bases left between them. The CDR3 is CATLSGYGYTF. The CDR3 coding sequence is TGTGCCACCCTGTCGGGCTATGGCTACACCTTC.

The chain joins TRBV29-1 to TRBJ2-5, with TRBD2 as a possible D gene (5 bases). Trimming stripped 7 bases from V and 7 bases from J, with 13 bases between. The germline V gene has CDR1 SQVTM and CDR2 ANQGSEA. This CDR3 has 11 residues. CDR3 coding DNA: TGCAGCGGAAGTGAGGGTCGGACCCAGTACTTC. As protein: CSGSEGRTQYF.

This clone occurred a few times. V is TRBV28 and J is TRBJ1-1; no definite D call. Trimming took 2 bases from V and 8 from J, leaving 6 bases between them. This CDR3 comprises 11 residues. The germline V gene has CDR1 MDHEN and CDR2 SYDVKM. The CDR3 bases are TGTGCCAGCAGTTTAAGGGCCGAAGCTTTCTTT. This sequence encodes CASSLRAEAFF. Supplemented by reference TRBV28 and TRBJ1-1, the full variable domain reads DVKVTQSSRYLVKRTGEKVFLECVQDMDHENMFWYRQDPGLGLRLIYFSYDVKMKEKGDIPEGYSVSREKKERFSLILESASTNQTSMYLCASSLRAEAFFGQGTRLTVV.

V usage is TRBV27 and J usage is TRBJ2-7; 14 bases line up with TRBD2. J was trimmed by 7 bases and V by 4 bases; bases with no gene match: 6. CDR3 length: 15 residues. Germline V CDR1 and CDR2: MNHEY, SMNVEV (reference sequence). The DNA for the CDR3 is TGTGCCAGCAGTTCAGGACTAGCGGGGGGCCAGGAGCAGTACTTC. Translated, it gives CASSSGLAGGQEQYF.

The rearrangement joins TRBV18 to TRBJ1-5, with D perhaps matching TRBD1 (5 bases). The ends were cut back, 4 bases at V and 2 bases at J, with 9 bases in the middle. Per the germline V gene, CDR1 is KGHSH and CDR2 is LQKENI. The CDR3 covers 14 residues. The DNA for the CDR3 is TGTGCCAGCTCACAACAGGATGGCAATCAGCCCCAGCATTTT. Its translation: CASSQQDGNQPQHF. The variable domain in full, completed from reference TRBV18 and TRBJ1-5, reads NAGVMQNPRHLVRRRGQEARLRCSPMKGHSHVYWYRQLPEEGLKFMVYLQKENIIDESGMPKERFSAEFPKEGPSILRIQQVVRGDSAAYFCASSQQDGNQPQHFGDGTRLSIL.

This chain links TRBV20-1 with TRBJ2-1; the D gene could be TRBD1 or TRBD2 (5 bases each). Germline loops: CDR1 DFQATT, CDR2 SNEGSKA (reference sequence). The CDR3 sequence is 11 residues long. V was shortened by 4 bases and J by 9 bases, with 10 bases between the two germline ends. CDR3 in DNA: TGCAGTGCTACGGGTGGGGGTGAGCAGTTCTTC. Amino acids: CSATGGGEQFF.

This sequence joins TRBV11-2 and TRBJ2-1; D perhaps matches TRBD2 (6 bases). This CDR3 comprises 13 residues. Germline CDR1 SGHAT, CDR2 FQNNGV. V was pared by 5 bases and J by 9 bases, with 14 bases between. The CDR3 protein is CASSPRDFGEQFF. In nucleotides, the CDR3 is TGTGCCAGCAGCCCCCGGGACTTCGGTGAGCAGTTCTTC.

The genes are TRBV27 and TRBJ2-1; TRBD2 matches at 9 bases. The CDR3 length is 15 residues. Trimming removed 8 bases from V and 10 bases from J; junction bases left unmatched: 15. Germline V gene lookup returns CDR1 MNHEY and CDR2 SMNVEV (reference sequence). The CDR3 protein is CASSLEASGVGEQFF. DNA of the CDR3: TGTGCCAGCTCACTGGAGGCTAGCGGGGTGGGCGAGCAGTTCTTC.

The V and J genes are TRBV5-8 and TRBJ1-1, with D hard to call. Germline values: CDR1 SGHTS, CDR2 YDEGEE. The V and J ends lost 2 bases and 1 base respectively, with 3 bases between them. The CDR3 runs to 12 residues. Here the CDR3 reads CASSFGNTEAFF. The CDR3 coding sequence is TGTGCCAGCAGCTTTGGGAACACTGAAGCTTTCTTT. The variable domain in full, with the rest retrieved from reference TRBV5-8 and TRBJ1-1, is EAGVTQSPTHLIKTRGQQATLRCSPISGHTSVYWYQQALGLGLQFLLWYDEGEERNRGNFPPRFSGRQFPNYSSELNVNALELEDSALYLCASSFGNTEAFFGQGTRLTVV.

This chain links TRBV6-5 with TRBJ2-7; 7 positions agree with TRBD1. CDR1 is MNHEY, CDR2 SVGAGI, per germline. V was pared by 8 bases and J by 5 bases, with 9 bases of the junction left unmatched. The CDR3 runs to 13 residues. The CDR3 coding sequence is TGTGCCAGCCAGGGACAGCTACTCGACGAGCAGTACTTC. It encodes CASQGQLLDEQYF.

This clone has more than one count but fewer than ten. V gene TRBV6-5 combines with J gene TRBJ2-3; D remains unclear. Looked up from germline, CDR1 is MNHEY and CDR2 is SVGAGI. The CDR3 is made up of 14 amino acids. The germline V and J ends were trimmed by 10 bases and 2 bases, with 16 bases remaining between them. DNA for the CDR3: TGTGCCACCCAAGGGCCCCTCCCCACAGATACGCAGTATTTT. As protein: CATQGPLPTDTQYF.

The CDR3 here is CARNRPYYEQYF. The CDR3 DNA sequence: TGCGCCAGAAACAGGCCATACTACGAGCAGTACTTC. The chain joins TRBV10-1 to TRBJ2-7; possible D gene TRBD1, 5 bases. Germline assignment: CDR1 WNHNN and CDR2 SYGVQD (reference sequence). The CDR3 totals 12 residues. V lost 9 bases and J lost 3, with 12 bases in between.

The chain couples TRBV11-2 to TRBJ2-1; 10 bases align to TRBD2. V dropped 2 bases and J dropped 2; count of bases not matched to a gene: 9. The germline V gene encodes CDR1 SGHAT and CDR2 FQNNGV. This CDR3 region has 18 residues. The CDR3 DNA reads as TGTGCCAGCAGCTTAAAGGTTAGCGGGAGGTCCGCCTACAATGAGCAGTTCTTC. This gives the protein CASSLKVSGRSAYNEQFF.

CDR3 loop: CASSQQGSTQYF. The CDR3 nucleotides read TGTGCCAGCAGCCAACAGGGAAGTACGCAGTATTTT. The genes are TRBV7-8 and TRBJ2-3; tentative D call: TRBD1 (6 bases). V shed 5 bases and J shed 8 bases, with 11 bases lying between them. This CDR3 comprises 12 residues. Germline V gene data show CDR1 as SGHVS and CDR2 as FQNEAQ.

The chain couples TRBV9 to TRBJ1-2; no definite D call. V was clipped by 0 bases and J by 6 bases, with 12 bases between them. CDR3 length: 14 residues. Germline V gives CDR1 SGDLS, CDR2 YYNGEE. CDR3 amino acids: CASSVGVSRDGYTF. The CDR3 DNA is TGTGCCAGCAGCGTAGGGGTCTCGAGGGATGGCTACACCTTC. The complete variable domain, with remaining parts taken from reference TRBV9 and TRBJ1-2, reads DSGVTQTPKHLITATGQRVTLRCSPRSGDLSVYWYQQSLDQGLQFLIQYYNGEERAKGNILERFSAQQFPDLHSELNLSSLELGDSALYFCASSVGVSRDGYTFGSGTRLTVV.

This CDR3 is CAWSIEPGLAYHEQYF. The CDR3 nucleotides are TGTGCCTGGAGTATAGAACCGGGACTAGCGTACCACGAGCAGTACTTC. The chain is built from TRBV30 and TRBJ2-7, with TRBD2 identical over 10 bases. This CDR3 has 16 residues. With V trimmed by 2 bases and J by 5 bases, 12 bases remained unmatched. Looked up from germline, CDR1 is GTSNPN and CDR2 is SVGIG (reference sequence).